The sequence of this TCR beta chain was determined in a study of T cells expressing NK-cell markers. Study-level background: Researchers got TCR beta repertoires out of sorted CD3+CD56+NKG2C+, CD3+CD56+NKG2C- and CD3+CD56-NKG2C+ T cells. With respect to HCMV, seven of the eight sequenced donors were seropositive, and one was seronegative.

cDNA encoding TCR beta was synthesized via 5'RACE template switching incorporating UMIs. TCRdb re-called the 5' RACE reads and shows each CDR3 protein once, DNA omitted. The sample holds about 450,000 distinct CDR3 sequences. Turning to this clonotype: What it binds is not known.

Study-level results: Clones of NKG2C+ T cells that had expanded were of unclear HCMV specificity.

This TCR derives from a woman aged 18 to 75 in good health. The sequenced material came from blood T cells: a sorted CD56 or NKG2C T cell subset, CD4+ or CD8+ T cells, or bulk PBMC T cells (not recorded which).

This chain's CDR3 is CASSYSARGNNQPQHF. V gene TRBV6-2 or TRBV6-3 combines with J gene TRBJ1-5; TCRdb proposes TRBD1, but this gene call is untestable without DNA. CDR3 length: 16 amino acids. Per the germline V gene, CDR1 is MNHEY and CDR2 is SVGEGT.